These 31 T cell receptor beta chains originate from one sample sequenced in a study of blood T cells in healthy people across ages. Through a sample-barcoded 5' primer and a J-beta primer mix, a second PCR was run for about 6 to 11 cycles. TCRdb re-called the 5' RACE reads through MiXCR, storing one row per CDR3 protein. The table has about 900,000 distinct CDR3 sequences, under 50% seen once; the top ten hold 13%. What was sequenced was blood. These receptors came from a man between 25 and 39 years old in good health.

Regarding this clonotype: A much larger clone differs by one base, so this may be a read error. The J gene is TRBJ2-4, the V gene TRBV3-1; D is unclear. CDR3 length: 15 amino acids. Germline V gene sequence: CDR1 LGHDT, CDR2 YNNKEL (reference sequence). The CDR3 region has the DNA TGTGTCAGCAGCTCTGGAACGCTAGCCAAAAACATTCAGTACTTC. Translation gives CVSSSGTLAKNIQYF.

The V and J genes are TRBV29-1 and TRBJ1-1; the D gene is possibly TRBD1 (5 bases). Germline V gene lookup returns CDR1 SQVTM and CDR2 ANQGSEA. The CDR3 loop spans 12 amino acids. The germline V and J ends were trimmed by 4 bases and 4 bases, with 10 bases remaining between them. The CDR3 region has the DNA TGCAGCGTTGGGCGGGGGGGCACTGAAGCTTTCTTT. Protein product: CSVGRGGTEAFF.

The rearrangement links TRBV12-3 or TRBV12-4 to TRBJ2-6, with D maybe TRBD1 (6 bases). The length of the CDR3 is 14 residues. V was cut by 7 bases and J by 3 bases, with 10 bases left in between. CDR3 sequence (DNA): TGTGCCAGCACCAGGGGATTTGGGGCCAACGTCCTGACTTTC. It is translated as CASTRGFGANVLTF.

This chain links TRBV7-8 with TRBJ1-5; TRBD1 is a possible D gene (5 bases). Trimming took 8 bases from V and 6 from J, leaving 17 bases between them. CDR3 length: 14 residues. The germline V gene encodes CDR1 SGHVS and CDR2 FQNEAQ. In DNA, the CDR3 is TGTGCCAGCGGAGCCAGGGTTCCGGGTCAGCCCCAGCATTTT. Translated: CASGARVPGQPQHF.

This clonotype was seen only a few times. The chain couples TRBV2 to TRBJ2-5, with 7 bases identical to TRBD1. The J call may be in error: the DNA end matches TRBJ2-7 better. The CDR3 spans 13 residues. Looked up from germline, CDR1 is SNHLY and CDR2 is FYNNEI. As DNA, the CDR3 is TGTGCCAGCACTAGACAGGGAATGAGCGAGCAGTACTTC. Its protein product is CASTRQGMSEQYF.

The genes are TRBV2 and TRBJ2-3; TRBD2 might be the D (6 bases). This CDR3 region has 15 residues. Germline V lookup: CDR1 SNHLY, CDR2 FYNNEI. Trimming shortened V by 2 bases and J by 4 bases, and 13 bases separated the two germline ends. Here the CDR3 DNA reads TGTGCCAGCAGTGAAAACCTCCCGGGGGCAGATACGCAGTATTTT. The encoded protein is CASSENLPGADTQYF.

V gene TRBV20-1 combines with J gene TRBJ2-7; TRBD2 is a possible D gene (6 bases). Trimming pared 5 bases from V and 1 base from J, leaving 12 bases between. The CDR3 length is 13 residues. In germline, CDR1 is DFQATT, CDR2 SNEGSKA (reference sequence). CDR3 amino acids: CSAPWGLSYEQYF. The CDR3 nucleotides read TGCAGTGCTCCCTGGGGACTGTCCTACGAGCAGTACTTC.

This chain links TRBV7-9 with TRBJ2-3; perhaps TRBD1 as D (5 bases). CDR3 size: 15 residues. Trimming took off 3 bases at V and 0 bases at J, with 10 bases between the two ends. Germline V gives CDR1 SEHNR, CDR2 FQNEAQ (reference sequence). Here the CDR3 DNA reads TGTGCCAGCAGCTTGCCGCAGGGAAGCACAGATACGCAGTATTTT. Protein sequence: CASSLPQGSTDTQYF.

As regards this clonotype: Mismatch with germline at one junction end may stem from a read error. The genes are TRBV28 and TRBJ2-2, with 8 bases lining up with TRBD2. The germline V gene encodes CDR1 MDHEN and CDR2 SYDVKM. The CDR3 is made up of 14 amino acids. This CDR3 is CATSTGGNTGELFF. CDR3 in DNA: TGTGCCACTTCGACGGGGGGGAACACCGGGGAACTGTTTTTT.

This clonotype has at least ten counts. This chain connects TRBV6-2 or TRBV6-3 to TRBJ1-4, with a possible D match to TRBD1 (5 bases). The V gene's germline CDR1 is MNHEY and CDR2 SVGEGT. With 5 bases removed from V and 7 bases from J, the gap between germline ends came to 11 bases. CDR3 length: 13 residues. CDR3 protein: CASSLDSFEKLFF. The CDR3 DNA follows: TGTGCCAGCAGTCTCGACAGTTTTGAAAAACTGTTTTTT.

The genes are TRBV5-1 and TRBJ2-3; TRBD2 aligns across 8 bases. V was pared by 4 bases and J by 1 base, with 5 bases of the junction left unmatched. The CDR3 has 15 amino acids. The germline gives CDR1 SGHRS, CDR2 YFSETQ. CDR3 residues: CASSGGLVGTDTQYF. The CDR3 DNA reads TGCGCCAGCAGCGGGGGACTAGTCGGCACAGATACGCAGTATTTT.

This chain links TRBV7-2 with TRBJ1-2; D is unresolved. This CDR3 is built from 14 residues. Trimming shortened V by 4 bases and J by 1 base, and 10 bases separated the two germline ends. Germline V gene sequence: CDR1 SGHTA, CDR2 FQGNSA. Here the CDR3 reads CASSSLAGNYGYTF. The CDR3 nucleotides are TGTGCCAGCAGCTCCTTGGCGGGTAACTATGGCTACACCTTC. The full variable domain, with the rest looked up from reference TRBV7-2 and TRBJ1-2, is GAGVSQSPSNKVTEKGKDVELRCDPISGHTALYWYRQSLGQGLEFLIYFQGNSAPDKSGLPSDRFSAERTGGSVSTLTIQRTQQEDSAVYLCASSSLAGNYGYTFGSGTRLTVV.

This clonotype was picked up many times. V is TRBV20-1 and J is TRBJ2-3; D is possibly TRBD2 (6 bases). This CDR3 is built from 14 residues. Germline V gives CDR1 DFQATT, CDR2 SNEGSKA (reference sequence). CDR3 DNA sequence: TGCACTGTAGACGGGGGTTTTAGCACAGATACGCAGTATTTT. This translates into CTVDGGFSTDTQYF.

The rearrangement uses TRBV20-1 and TRBJ1-6; D ambiguous. The V and J ends lost 2 bases and 8 bases respectively, with 7 bases between them. Germline assignment: CDR1 DFQATT and CDR2 SNEGSKA (reference sequence). The CDR3 has 12 residues. This CDR3 reads CSARRQDSPLHF. CDR3 sequence (DNA): TGCAGTGCTAGAAGGCAGGATTCACCCCTCCACTTT.

This rearrangement joins TRBV7-2 to TRBJ2-3; D is possibly TRBD1 or TRBD2 (6 bases each). The CDR3 length is 14 residues. Trimming stripped 5 bases from V and 4 bases from J, with 13 bases between. The germline gives CDR1 SGHTA, CDR2 FQGNSA. The CDR3 DNA follows: TGTGCCAGCAGCCTAGGGAGGACAGCAGATACGCAGTATTTT. It encodes CASSLGRTADTQYF.

The gene calls are TRBV6-5 and TRBJ2-7, with 7 bases identical to TRBD1. CDR3 length equals 19 residues. CDR1 is MNHEY and CDR2 is SVGAGI in the germline V gene. Germline trimming cut 2 bases from V and 0 bases from J; bases unmatched to any gene: 16. CDR3 residues: CASSYLGDRRALSSYEQYF. CDR3 bases: TGTGCCAGCAGTTACCTTGGGGACAGAAGGGCCCTCAGCTCCTACGAGCAGTACTTC.

This sequence joins TRBV29-1 and TRBJ1-1, with TRBD1 matching over 9 bases. The CDR3 is 13 amino acids. The germline V gene encodes CDR1 SQVTM and CDR2 ANQGSEA. The ends lost 6 bases at V and 4 bases at J; junction bases unmatched: 6. This CDR3 reads CSVDRGRSTEAFF. CDR3 DNA sequence: TGCAGCGTCGACAGGGGGAGGAGCACTGAAGCTTTCTTT.

The chain has TRBV5-6 and TRBJ2-2, with D unresolved. This CDR3 comprises 15 residues. V was trimmed by 4 bases and J by 2 bases, leaving 12 bases between them. Germline V gene lookup returns CDR1 SGHDT and CDR2 YYEEEE. CDR3: CASSPLTLNTGELFF. The CDR3, as DNA: TGTGCCAGCAGCCCACTTACACTTAACACCGGGGAGCTGTTTTTT.

A word on this clonotype: The germline gene is not matched at one end of the junction; a read error may be the cause. The chain couples TRBV9 to TRBJ2-1; the D call may be TRBD1 or TRBD2 (5 bases each). Germline assignment: CDR1 SGDLS and CDR2 YYNGEE. This CDR3 comprises 15 residues. The CDR3 sequence: CANSPREKGYNEQFF. The CDR3 nucleotides read TGTGCCAACAGCCCCCGGGAAAAGGGGTACAATGAGCAGTTCTTC.

The chain combines TRBV5-6 with TRBJ2-5, with a tentative D call TRBD1 (6 bases). V was cut by 4 bases and J by 3 bases, with 10 bases left in between. CDR3 length: 13 amino acids. Germline V gives CDR1 SGHDT, CDR2 YYEEEE. CDR3 region: CASSGGQEETQYF. The DNA for the CDR3 is TGTGCCAGCAGCGGGGGACAAGAAGAGACCCAGTACTTC.

This chain joins TRBV29-1 and TRBJ1-2; no clear D. Germline CDR1 reads SQVTM; CDR2 reads ANQGSEA. CDR3 size: 12 residues. V lost 6 bases to trimming and J lost 6 bases, with 14 bases between them. In nucleotides, the CDR3 is TGCAGCGTCGAACAGACTGCGAATGGCTACACCTTC. Amino acids: CSVEQTANGYTF. Using reference TRBV29-1 and TRBJ1-2 for the parts outside the CDR3, the full variable domain is SAVISQKPSRDICQRGTSLTIQCQVDSQVTMMFWYRQQPGQSLTLIATANQGSEATYESGFVIDKFPISRPNLTFSTLTVSNMSPEDSSIYLCSVEQTANGYTFGSGTRLTVV.

Details on this clonotype: The junction shows a germline mismatch at one end, possibly a read error. The chain joins TRBV18 to TRBJ2-7, with TRBD1 matching 9 bases. CDR1 KGHSH and CDR2 LQKENI come from the germline V gene. The CDR3 is 14 residues long. This CDR3 is CASSPQGQGYEQYF. In DNA form, the CDR3 reads TGTGCCAGCTCCCCACAGGGACAGGGCTACGAGCAGTACTTC.

This clonotype was recorded only once. The CDR3 bases are TGCGCCAGCAGCTTGACCCCGACAGGGGGCACGGGCTACACCTTC. Its protein is CASSLTPTGGTGYTF. The rearrangement links TRBV5-1 to TRBJ1-2; 10 positions agree with TRBD1. Germline loops: CDR1 SGHRS, CDR2 YFSETQ. The ends lost 1 base at V and 8 bases at J; junction bases unmatched: 8. This CDR3 contains 15 residues.

V and J are TRBV28 and TRBJ2-1; 7 positions agree with TRBD2. Judging by the DNA end, TRBJ2-7 fits better; the J call may be wrong. Germline lookup yields CDR1 MDHEN and CDR2 SYDVKM. There are 15 residues in the CDR3. In nucleotides, the CDR3 is TGTGCCAGCAGTTTCTCCAGCGGGGTCTACAATGAGCAGTACTTC. This encodes CASSFSSGVYNEQYF.

This clonotype was seen repeatedly, ten times or more. The chain is built from TRBV6-4 and TRBJ2-5; no clear D gene. The CDR3 is 11 residues long. V lost 2 bases and J 3 bases, leaving 1 base between the germline ends. Germline V CDR1 and CDR2: MRHNA, SNTAGT. Here the CDR3 reads CASSDKETQYF. The CDR3 DNA follows: TGTGCCAGCAGTGACAAAGAGACCCAGTACTTC.

This clonotype has at least ten counts. The gene calls are TRBV5-5 and TRBJ2-7; D gene uncertain. Germline V gene lookup returns CDR1 SGHKS and CDR2 YYEKEE (reference sequence). The CDR3 has 13 residues. Trimming took 2 bases from V and 1 from J, leaving 7 bases between them. CDR3 sequence (DNA): TGTGCCAGCAGCTTCGGGTATTCCTACGAGCAGTACTTC. Translated, it gives CASSFGYSYEQYF.

In this sample, this clonotype turned up a few times. The chain joins TRBV6-1 to TRBJ1-5; TRBD1 might be the D (6 bases). The CDR3 totals 14 residues. Germline CDR1 reads MNHNS; CDR2 reads SASEGT. Trimming shortened V by 3 bases and J by 5 bases, and 11 bases separated the two germline ends. The CDR3 here is CASSDWTEDQPQHF. The CDR3 DNA is TGTGCCAGCAGTGACTGGACAGAAGATCAGCCCCAGCATTTT.

This clonotype was seen a few times. CDR3 amino acids: CSASPGTGRGTEAFF. CDR3 sequence (DNA): TGCAGTGCTAGCCCCGGGACAGGGAGGGGCACTGAAGCTTTCTTT. The V and J genes are TRBV20-1 and TRBJ1-1; TRBD1 aligns across 9 bases. Germline V gene lookup returns CDR1 DFQATT and CDR2 SNEGSKA (reference sequence). This CDR3 contains 15 residues. V lost 3 bases and J lost 4; bases outside the gene matches: 9.

Note on this clonotype: The junction departs from germline at one end; a sequencing error may be responsible. The chain links TRBV12-3 or TRBV12-4 to TRBJ1-2, with a weak D call TRBD1 (5 bases). The CDR3 sequence is 14 residues long. This chain's CDR3 is CACSGTQGILGYTF. The CDR3 nucleotides read TGTGCCTGCAGTGGCACTCAGGGTATTTTGGGCTACACCTTC.

This chain connects TRBV4-1 to TRBJ2-5; 14 bases are shared with TRBD2. Germline lookup yields CDR1 MGHRA and CDR2 YSYEKL. The V and J ends lost 0 bases and 4 bases, in that order; junction bases with no gene match: 1. The CDR3 contains 16 residues. The CDR3 nucleotides are TGCGCCAGCAGCCAAGACGGGACTAGCGGGGGAGAGACCCAGTACTTC. Translating gives CASSQDGTSGGETQYF.

The gene calls are TRBV4-1 and TRBJ1-5, with 7 bases that match TRBD1. With V trimmed by 1 base and J by 5 bases, 2 bases remained unmatched. The CDR3 consists of 14 residues. Germline V gene data show CDR1 as MGHRA and CDR2 as YSYEKL. The DNA of the CDR3 is TGCGCCAGCAGCCAAGCAGGGGGGGATCAGCCCCAGCATTTT. Protein product: CASSQAGGDQPQHF.